The rows below give T cell receptor beta chains drawn from one sample of a study of blood T cell repertoires in COVID-19. Profiled with immunoSEQ multiplex PCR; TCRdb holds only in-frame clones, not every one. The repertoire holds under 75,000 clones, roughly 84% seen once, with approximately 16% in the top ten. Sequencing was carried out using peripheral blood. These receptors came from a man in his 60s with COVID-19, enrolled during active disease. The CDR3 runs from the conserved cysteine through the conserved F or W. Fields, in order: V gene, J gene, D gene, clone size, CDR3 protein, CDR3 DNA. The D gene is left open where the match is weak. Where a row states a size, it is once, few, many or the class of an expanded clone; other rows omit it.

v_gene: TRBV14; j_gene: TRBJ2-1; d_gene: .; abundance: .; CDR3aa: CASSLKTQYNEQFF; CDR3nt: TGTGCCAGCAGCCTGAAGACACAATACAATGAGCAGTTCTTC
v_gene: TRBV24-1; j_gene: TRBJ1-4; d_gene: .; abundance: once; CDR3aa: CATSDSGEGEKLFF; CDR3nt: TGTGCCACCAGTGATTCGGGGGAAGGTGAAAAACTGTTTTTT
v_gene: TRBV7-9; j_gene: TRBJ2-1; d_gene: .; abundance: .; CDR3aa: CASSRGYLGYNEQFF; CDR3nt: TGTGCCAGCTCCCGGGGGTACCTGGGCTACAATGAGCAGTTCTTC
v_gene: TRBV19; j_gene: TRBJ2-5; d_gene: .; abundance: .; CDR3aa: CASRRTSGVGETQYF; CDR3nt: TGTGCCAGCCGAAGAACCTCAGGGGTCGGAGAGACCCAGTACTTC
v_gene: TRBV2; j_gene: TRBJ1-2; d_gene: TRBD1; abundance: .; CDR3aa: CASSLTGGDGYTF; CDR3nt: TGTGCCAGCAGTCTGACAGGGGGCGATGGCTACACCTTC
v_gene: TRBV27; j_gene: TRBJ1-4; d_gene: .; abundance: .; CDR3aa: CASKTGGEKLFF; CDR3nt: TGTGCCAGCAAGACGGGAGGGGAAAAACTGTTTTTT
v_gene: TRBV24-1; j_gene: TRBJ2-6; d_gene: .; abundance: .; CDR3aa: CATSDSDTRTNVLTF; CDR3nt: TGTGCCACCAGTGATTCTGACACTCGGACCAACGTCCTGACTTTC
v_gene: TRBV5-1; j_gene: TRBJ2-2; d_gene: .; abundance: .; CDR3aa: CASSFLSSEGTGELFF; CDR3nt: TGCGCCAGCAGCTTCCTCTCTAGCGAAGGAACCGGGGAGCTGTTTTTT
v_gene: TRBV19; j_gene: TRBJ1-4; d_gene: .; abundance: .; CDR3aa: CASTGVTWGNEKLFF; CDR3nt: TGTGCCAGTACAGGGGTCACCTGGGGTAATGAAAAACTGTTTTTT
v_gene: TRBV18; j_gene: TRBJ1-1; d_gene: TRBD1; abundance: .; CDR3aa: CASSLGQGENTEAFF; CDR3nt: TGTGCCAGCTCACTGGGACAGGGGGAGAACACTGAAGCTTTCTTT
v_gene: TRBV9; j_gene: TRBJ2-1; d_gene: TRBD2; abundance: .; CDR3aa: CASSANAGLAPKGSYNEQFF; CDR3nt: TGTGCCAGCAGCGCGAACGCGGGACTAGCGCCAAAGGGTTCCTACAATGAGCAGTTCTTC
v_gene: TRBV3-1/TRBV3-2; j_gene: TRBJ1-6; d_gene: TRBD1; abundance: .; CDR3aa: CASSQDGPGGSSPLHF; CDR3nt: TGTGCCAGCAGCCAAGATGGCCCAGGGGGATCTTCACCCCTCCACTTT
v_gene: TRBV24-1; j_gene: TRBJ2-2; d_gene: .; abundance: .; CDR3aa: CATSDPSEVNTGELFF; CDR3nt: TGTGCCACCAGTGATCCGTCAGAGGTGAACACCGGGGAGCTGTTTTTT
v_gene: TRBV5-1; j_gene: TRBJ1-1; d_gene: .; abundance: .; CDR3aa: CASSLAGGAVTEAFF; CDR3nt: TGCGCCAGCAGCTTGGCCGGGGGGGCGGTCACTGAAGCTTTCTTT